This TCR beta chain emerged from a study of circulating CD8 cells and anti-PD-1 response in melanoma. Study-level information: Every 2 weeks, patients got 3 mg/kg nivolumab intravenously.

By share, this clonotype ranks as large. V dropped 7 bases and J dropped 3 bases, with 19 bases sitting between them. CDR3 length: 16 residues. Germline CDR1 reads SGHAT; CDR2 reads FQNNGV. From live CD3+CD8+TCRalphabeta+ cells, four PD-1 and/or TIGIT subsets were sorted. TCR libraries were prepared from about 16 ng of total RNA with the QIAseq Immune Repertoire TCR panel. TCRdb processed the reads anew with MiXCR; each CDR3 protein has one entry. There are roughly 410 distinct CDR3 sequences in the sample; about 7% occur only once, and 16% lies in the top ten. The clonotype was recovered from a human donor with melanoma. Here the sequenced sample was CD8+ T cells from PBMCs, taken at baseline or after one month of anti-PD-1 therapy (not recorded which). The J gene is TRBJ2-1, the V gene TRBV11-2, with TRBD2 as a possible D gene (5 bases). CDR3 sequence reads: CASTPPEGSFYNEQFF. DNA for the CDR3: TGTGCCAGCACCCCCCCCGAGGGTTCCTTCTACAATGAGCAGTTCTTC. Supplemented by reference TRBV11-2 and TRBJ2-1, the full variable domain reads EAGVAQSPRYKIIEKRQSVAFWCNPISGHATLYWYQQILGQGPKLLIQFQNNGVVDDSQLPKDRFSAERLKGVDSTLKIQPAKLEDSAVYLCASTPPEGSFYNEQFFGPGTRLTVL.